This T cell receptor (beta chain) was recovered during a study of blood T cell repertoires in COVID-19. This clone was seen a few times. Original methodology: Amplification of reference gene primers provided the estimated nucleated cell counts. The assay was immunoSEQ multiplex PCR, and TCRdb's table has in-frame clones only and misses some. V, J and clone size are those of that table, while D and trimming were read from the DNA. The data show around 100,000 clones, approximately 80% seen once. The germline V gene encodes CDR1 SEHNR and CDR2 FQNEAQ (reference sequence). The CDR3 runs to 16 residues. V trimming: 5 bases; J trimming: 6 bases; junction bases outside the gene matches: 7.

The chain carries TRBV7-9 and TRBJ1-6; TRBD1 matches 10 bases. Sequencing was performed on peripheral blood. The receptor comes from a human donor in a cohort sampled during active COVID-19. CDR3 nucleotide sequence: TGTGCCAGCAGCCAGGACAGGGGGAATGTTAATTCACCCCTCCACTTT. Its protein is CASSQDRGNVNSPLHF.